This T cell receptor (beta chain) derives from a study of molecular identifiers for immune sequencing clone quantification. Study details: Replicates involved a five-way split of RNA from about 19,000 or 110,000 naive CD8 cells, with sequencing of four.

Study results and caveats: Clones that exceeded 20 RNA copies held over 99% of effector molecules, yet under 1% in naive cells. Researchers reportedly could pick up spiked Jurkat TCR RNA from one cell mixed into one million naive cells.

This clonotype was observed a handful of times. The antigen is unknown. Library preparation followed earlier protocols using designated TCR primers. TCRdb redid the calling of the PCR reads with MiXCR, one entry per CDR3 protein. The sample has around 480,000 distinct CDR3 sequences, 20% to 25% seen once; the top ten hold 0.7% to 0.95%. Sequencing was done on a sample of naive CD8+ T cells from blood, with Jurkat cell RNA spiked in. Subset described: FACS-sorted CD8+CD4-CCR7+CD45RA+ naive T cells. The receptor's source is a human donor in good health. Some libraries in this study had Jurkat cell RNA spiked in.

The CDR3 region is CASSFQGLNYEQYF. CDR3 bases: TGTGCCAGCAGTTTCCAGGGGTTAAACTACGAGCAGTACTTC. The J gene is TRBJ2-7, the V gene TRBV28; D might be TRBD1 (6 bases). Germline V CDR1 and CDR2: MDHEN, SYDVKM. V lost 3 bases to trimming and J lost 3 bases, with 12 bases between them. The CDR3 sequence is 14 residues long.